The clone carrying this TCR beta chain was recorded many times. As yet, its antigen is unknown. J lost 7 bases, V lost 4 bases, and 7 bases had no gene match. Germline assignment: CDR1 KGHSH and CDR2 LQKENI. The CDR3 runs 15 residues. The data belong to a study of T cells after yellow fever vaccination. Generation of TCR cDNA used 5'RACE template switching (which added a universal primer site and UMIs). TCRdb passed the 5' RACE reads through MiXCR, listing each CDR3 protein once. Seen here are 110,000 to 150,000 distinct CDR3 sequences, approximately 6.6% observed once, and the top ten hold approximately 0.59%. Study-wide points: Once the booster was given, most primary-vaccination clones reappeared, at 95% to 98% for CD4 and more than 85% for CD8. Weaker overall, the secondary response nonetheless peaked faster (day 5 versus 15). There was a small share of clonotypes that showed up in both the CD4 and CD8 compartments.

The chain is built from TRBV18 and TRBJ1-4, with 9 bases matching TRBD1. This TCR derives from a man aged 25-45 years who received the YFV17D yellow fever vaccine. This specimen consisted of CD4+ T cells sorted from PBMCs, obtained 10 days after the yellow fever booster vaccination. The DNA for the CDR3 is TGTGCCAGCTCACGGTCGACAGGGGGTTTTGAAAAACTGTTTTTT. As protein: CASSRSTGGFEKLFF. The complete variable domain, with remaining parts taken from reference TRBV18 and TRBJ1-4, reads NAGVMQNPRHLVRRRGQEARLRCSPMKGHSHVYWYRQLPEEGLKFMVYLQKENIIDESGMPKERFSAEFPKEGPSILRIQQVVRGDSAAYFCASSRSTGGFEKLFFGSGTQLSVL.